These 8 T cell receptor beta chains came from one sample sequenced in a study of blood T cell repertoires in COVID-19. Sequencing used immunoSEQ multiplex PCR; TCRdb keeps in-frame clones, though not all of them. The sample holds more than 95,000 clones; around three quarters are singletons and the top ten take approximately 2.3%. The material sequenced was peripheral blood. The source is a woman in her 70s with acute or convalescent COVID-19.

About this clone itself: The sample contains more than one DNA sequence encoding this CDR3. V and J are TRBV4-1 and TRBJ2-1, with a weak D call TRBD2 (7 bases). V lost 1 base, J lost 4 bases, and 11 bases lay in between. Per the germline V gene, CDR1 is MGHRA and CDR2 is YSYEKL. This CDR3 contains 15 residues. CDR3 coding DNA: TGCGCCAGCAGCCAAGTGGCGGGGGCTTACAATGAGCAGTTCTTC. It is translated as CASSQVAGAYNEQFF.

The chain's CDR3 is CASSPQSSGYNEQFF. Here the CDR3 DNA reads TGTGCCAGCAGCCCCCAGTCCTCGGGGTACAATGAGCAGTTCTTC. V is TRBV11-2 and J is TRBJ2-1, with D possibly matching TRBD2 (5 bases). Looked up from germline, CDR1 is SGHAT and CDR2 is FQNNGV. The length of the CDR3 is 15 residues. Trimming stripped 5 bases from V and 4 bases from J, with 15 bases between.

The CDR3 here is CASSPACEQGTDTQYF. CDR3 sequence (DNA): TGTGCCAGCAGCCCTGCTTGCGAGCAGGGCACAGATACGCAGTATTTT. V gene TRBV21-1 combines with J gene TRBJ2-3; TRBD1, the table's D call, lacks a check against the DNA. TRBV21-1 corresponds to a pseudogene. This CDR3 spans 16 amino acids.

This chain uses TRBV5-1 with TRBJ2-4, with 8 bases lining up with TRBD2. Germline-derived CDR1 and CDR2 are SGHRS and YFSETQ. There are 15 residues in the CDR3. Trimming at V came to 4 bases and at J to 6 bases, leaving 9 bases not matched to a gene. The CDR3 here is CASSPSRGAANIQYF. As DNA, the CDR3 is TGCGCCAGCAGCCCGTCGCGGGGGGCCGCAAACATTCAGTACTTC.

J is TRBJ2-7 and V is TRBV19, with D possibly matching TRBD2 (5 bases). V dropped 3 bases and J dropped 4 bases, with 7 bases sitting between them. The length of the CDR3 is 12 residues. Germline V lookup: CDR1 LNHDA, CDR2 SQIVND (reference sequence). CDR3 in DNA: TGTGCCAGTAGTATGCCGGGGTACGAGCAGTACTTC. This translates into CASSMPGYEQYF.

This clone occurred many times. The chain is built from TRBV20-1 and TRBJ1-1; perhaps TRBD1 as D (5 bases). CDR1 is DFQATT, CDR2 SNEGSKA, per germline (reference sequence). V was cut by 3 bases and J by 9 bases, with 20 bases left in between. The CDR3 has 14 amino acids. CDR3 bases: TGCAGTGCTAGTCCTTCGGGGGGAACCCACCAAGCTTTCTTT. It codes for CSASPSGGTHQAFF.

J is TRBJ1-5 and V is TRBV24-1; D uncertain. Trimming left V 6 bases short and J 3 bases short, with 8 bases between. The CDR3 consists of 13 residues. Per the germline V gene, CDR1 is KGHDR and CDR2 is SFDVKD. CDR3 sequence (DNA): TGTGCCACCAGTTCAGGTTACAATCAGCCCCAGCATTTT. Its protein product is CATSSGYNQPQHF.

The chain is built from TRBV19 and TRBJ1-5; 8 bases are shared with TRBD1. Germline V gives CDR1 LNHDA, CDR2 SQIVND (reference sequence). The CDR3 is 15 residues long. V gave up 3 bases and J gave up 6 bases; unmatched junction bases: 7. This CDR3 is CASSIRTGSGQPQHF. The CDR3 DNA is TGTGCCAGTAGTATCCGGACAGGGAGCGGTCAGCCCCAGCATTTT.